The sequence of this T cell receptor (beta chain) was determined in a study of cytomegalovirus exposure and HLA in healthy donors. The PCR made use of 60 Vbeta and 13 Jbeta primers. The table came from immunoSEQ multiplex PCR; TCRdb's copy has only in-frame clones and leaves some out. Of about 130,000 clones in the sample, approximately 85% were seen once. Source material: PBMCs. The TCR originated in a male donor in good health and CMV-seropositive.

The CDR3 DNA sequence: TGTGCCAGCAGTAAAGCGGGGGAAATTCAGCCCCAGCATTTT. Its protein product is CASSKAGEIQPQHF. This chain uses TRBV9 with TRBJ1-5; maybe TRBD1 (5 bases). Germline V lookup: CDR1 SGDLS, CDR2 YYNGEE. V was pared by 5 bases and J by 6 bases, with 15 bases between. The CDR3 covers 14 residues.